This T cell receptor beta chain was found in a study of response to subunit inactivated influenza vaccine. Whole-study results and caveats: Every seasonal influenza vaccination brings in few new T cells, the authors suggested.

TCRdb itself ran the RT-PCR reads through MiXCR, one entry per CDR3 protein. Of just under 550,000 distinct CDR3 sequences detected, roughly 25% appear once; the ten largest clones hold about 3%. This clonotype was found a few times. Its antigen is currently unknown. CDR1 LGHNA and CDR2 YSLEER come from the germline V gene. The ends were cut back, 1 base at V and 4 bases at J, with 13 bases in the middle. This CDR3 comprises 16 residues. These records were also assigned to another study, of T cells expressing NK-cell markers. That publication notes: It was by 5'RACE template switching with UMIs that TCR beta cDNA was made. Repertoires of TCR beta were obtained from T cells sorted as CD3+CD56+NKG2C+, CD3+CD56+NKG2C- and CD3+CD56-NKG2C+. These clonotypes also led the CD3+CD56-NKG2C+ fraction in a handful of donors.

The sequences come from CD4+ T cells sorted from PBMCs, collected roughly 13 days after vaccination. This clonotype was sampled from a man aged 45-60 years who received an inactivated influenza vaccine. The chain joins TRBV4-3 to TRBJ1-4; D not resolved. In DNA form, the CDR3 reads TGCGCCAGCAGCCAAGGTTTAGGAGGCCTTAATGAAAAACTGTTTTTT. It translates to CASSQGLGGLNEKLFF.